The rows below give T cell receptor beta chains drawn from one sample of a study of OX40 agonist ivuxolimab in advanced cancers. The table came from immunoSEQ multiplex PCR; TCRdb's copy has only in-frame clones and leaves some out. Found here are approximately 19,000 clones, about 88% of them singletons; the top ten hold over 8.5%. The source was CD4+ or CD8+ T cells sorted from blood, collected in a trial of the OX40 agonist ivuxolimab. The receptors were gathered from an adult with an advanced solid tumor such as melanoma, head and neck, liver or kidney cancer. CDR3s include the opening cysteine and the closing phenylalanine or tryptophan. D genes are given only for firm matches. Expanded clones get a size class; other rows say once, few or many, or leave the size out.

size,J,D,V,CDR3,DNA
NA,TRBJ2-1,NA,TRBV5-1,CASSLGKNEQFF,TGCGCCAGCAGCTTGGGAAAAAATGAGCAGTTCTTC
NA,TRBJ2-7,NA,TRBV27,CASSRRGEQYF,TGTGCCAGCAGCCGCCGGGGAGAGCAGTACTTC
once,TRBJ2-2,TRBD2,TRBV4-1,CASRQTSGGSTGELFF,TGCGCCAGCAGGCAAACGAGCGGGGGTAGCACCGGGGAGCTGTTTTTT
NA,TRBJ2-7,NA,TRBV15,CATSRQFRTYEQYF,TGTGCCACCAGCAGACAATTTCGCACTTACGAGCAGTACTTC
NA,TRBJ2-7,NA,TRBV11-2,CASSLGQGRHEQYF,TGTGCCAGCAGCTTAGGCCAGGGACGGCACGAGCAGTACTTC
NA,TRBJ2-3,NA,TRBV12-5,CASGFPLSTDTQYF,TGTGCTAGTGGTTTTCCCCTTTCGACAGATACGCAGTATTTT
NA,TRBJ1-5,NA,TRBV6-1,CASSAGVEGNQPQHF,TGTGCCAGCAGTGCGGGGGTGGAGGGCAATCAGCCCCAGCATTTT
NA,TRBJ1-2,TRBD1,TRBV5-4,CASSYDKGGGRGYTF,TGTGCCAGCAGCTACGATAAAGGGGGCGGACGGGGCTACACCTTC
NA,TRBJ2-7,NA,TRBV29-1,CSAQGSLTYEQYF,TGCAGCGCGCAGGGTTCCCTAACCTACGAGCAGTACTTC
NA,TRBJ2-7,NA,TRBV30,CAWGTGPPAEQYF,TGTGCCTGGGGAACAGGGCCTCCGGCCGAGCAGTACTTC
NA,TRBJ1-1,NA,TRBV5-4,CASSPSQNTEAFF,TGTGCCAGCAGCCCCTCCCAAAACACTGAAGCTTTCTTT
NA,TRBJ1-5,TRBD1,TRBV27,CASSPSTGDVNQPQHF,TGTGCCAGCAGTCCGTCGACAGGGGACGTTAATCAGCCCCAGCATTTT
medium-sized,TRBJ2-5,TRBD1,TRBV9,CASSATGANLETQYF,TGTGCCAGCAGCGCAACAGGGGCGAACCTAGAGACCCAGTACTTC
NA,TRBJ1-1,TRBD1,TRBV4-1,CASSQEGTGRKGNTEAFF,TGCGCCAGCAGCCAAGAAGGGACAGGGAGAAAAGGGAACACTGAAGCTTTCTTT
NA,TRBJ2-1,NA,TRBV27,CATEGSYNEQFF,TGTGCCACGGAAGGGTCTTACAATGAGCAGTTCTTC
NA,TRBJ1-2,NA,TRBV4-1,CASSPHWGKSNYGYTF,TGCGCCAGCAGCCCCCACTGGGGGAAGTCTAACTATGGCTACACCTTC